This record covers a single T cell receptor (beta chain). Antigen specificity is unknown. This entry comes from a study of cytomegalovirus exposure and HLA in healthy donors. Study overall: It was reported in a later analysis that the 90 to 150 validation repertoires used the same platform as the 500 to 700 first-cohort repertoires. Study results and caveats: High sensitivity and specificity were reportedly achieved when the classifier diagnosed cytomegalovirus status. The investigators catalogued 150 to 200 TCR beta chains as cytomegalovirus-associated.

Clones were read by immunoSEQ multiplex PCR, and TCRdb kept only the in-frame ones, dropping some. The data show some 170,000 clones, with approximately 81% seen just once and 10% to 13% held by the top ten. Material: PBMCs. The sequence derives from a man aged 25 to 40 in good health and CMV-seropositive.

As DNA, the CDR3 is TGTGCCAGCAGTCCGGGACAACCGAACACTGAAGCTTTCTTT. Its translation: CASSPGQPNTEAFF. J is TRBJ1-1 and V is TRBV28; tentatively, D is TRBD1 (6 bases). Deletions cut 5 bases from V and 1 base from J, with 11 bases between. CDR1 and CDR2 from the germline V gene are MDHEN and SYDVKM. This CDR3 has 14 amino acids.